The T cell receptor beta chain under discussion was sequenced for a study of blood T cell repertoires in COVID-19. Study-wide background: The study drew acute and convalescent COVID-19 samples from the United States, Italy and Spain. T cells, B-cell-depleted T cells, or PBMCs provided the cDNA or gDNA that served as material.

Generated by immunoSEQ multiplex PCR, the TCRdb table keeps only in-frame clones and is missing some. This table holds fewer than 200,000 clones, 70% to 90% found once. The CDR3 runs 13 residues. Germline V gives CDR1 ENHRY, CDR2 SYGVKD. With 7 bases removed from V and 3 bases from J, the gap between germline ends came to 10 bases. The rearrangement uses TRBV10-3 and TRBJ1-5, with D perhaps matching TRBD1 (6 bases). The sequencing sample was made of peripheral blood. The receptor was isolated from a man between 35 and 55 years old with active or convalescent COVID-19. This CDR3 is CAINGQLNQPQHF. The CDR3 nucleotides are TGTGCCATCAATGGACAGCTCAATCAGCCCCAGCATTTT.